This T cell receptor beta chain is drawn from a study of blood T cells in healthy people across ages. The study's findings and limits: Naive and antigen-experienced cells were not separated, limiting conclusive comparison.

A second about 7 to 12 cycle PCR used barcoded and J-beta primers. TCRdb recomputed calls from the 5' RACE reads with MiXCR, one row per CDR3 protein. The data show about 510,000 distinct CDR3 sequences, about 27% seen once. This clonotype was observed a few times. Its specificity is not known. The CDR3 loop spans 13 amino acids. The junction had 4 bases not matched to a gene; V was cut back by 6 bases and J by 1 base. Germline values: CDR1 DFQATT, CDR2 SNEGSKA (reference sequence). The draw of peripheral blood yielded roughly 9.1 milliliters from each donor. Total RNA, at least 5 micrograms per sample, came from PBMCs. These records were also assigned to another study, of T cells of mothers and their children. That study reports: Every mother supplied over 8.5 million TCR beta CDR3 reads and every child around 3 million.

This clonotype was obtained from a boy younger than 10 in good health. The rearrangement links TRBV20-1 to TRBJ2-5; TRBD1 matches 8 bases. Material for sequencing was blood. The chain's CDR3 is CSAPGQAQETQYF. The CDR3 DNA sequence: TGCAGTGCCCCGGGACAGGCCCAAGAGACCCAGTACTTC.